This T cell receptor (delta chain) was profiled in a study of human gamma delta and Vdelta1 T cells. TCRdb redid the clone calls on the PCR reads with CATT. The data hold some 13,000 delta-chain clones, with about half observed a single time. A few counts support this clone. Its antigen is unknown. Regarding the study as a whole: Delta One T cells were reportedly polyclonal and broadly cytotoxic against acute myeloid leukemia.

The germline V and J ends were trimmed by 0 bases and 2 bases, with 25 bases remaining between them. Germline lookup yields CDR1 TSWWSYY and CDR2 QGS. The CDR3 spans 19 residues. The source of this sequence is a human donor in good health. The chain links TRDV1 to TRDJ4; TRDD2 or TRDD3 may be the D gene (8 bases each). Material for sequencing was Vdelta1 gamma-delta T cells from blood grown in culture (DOT cells). CDR3 protein: CALGELITSYEGIQRPLIF. The CDR3 DNA reads TGTGCTCTTGGGGAACTAATAACTTCCTACGAGGGGATACAGAGACCCCTGATCTTT.